This T cell receptor (beta chain) comes out of a study of T cell repertoires in cytomegalovirus infection. Study-level information: Through public TCR beta signatures, both CMV infection and matching HLA type were indicated.

Study-level results: HLA-C-restricted TCR beta clonotypes specific for CMV led the ex vivo response. The cumulative frequency of public TCR beta families identified carriers of CMV plus the relevant HLA.

The germline CDR1 and CDR2 sequences are SGHTA and FQGNSA. The CDR3 is 13 amino acids. V was cut by 2 bases and J by 9 bases, with 13 bases left in between. TCRdb used MiXCR to reprocess the reads, holding one entry per CDR3 protein. This sample has hundreds of thousands of distinct CDR3 sequences; approximately 24% occur once, and the top ten carry 6.5% to 10%. This clonotype was recorded only once. The antigen is not known. A read error may explain this, as a much larger clone is one base away. The source material was CD8+ T cells from PBMCs. This clonotype originated in a human donor in good health (CMV status not recorded). Some clones in this sample may be carry-over from other donors' samples. The chain combines TRBV7-2 with TRBJ1-1; D is unclear. This CDR3 reads CASSLSLSPKAFF. For the CDR3, the DNA is TGTGCCAGCAGCTTAAGTTTGAGTCCTAAAGCTTTCTTT.